The rows below give T cell receptor beta chains drawn from one sample of a study of shared clonotypes between healthy human individuals. Only in-frame clones appear in the TCRdb table, and some are missing; sequencing was by immunoSEQ multiplex PCR. The top ten hold under 2% of the sample, which has 780,000 or so clones, around 70% seen once. The source material was memory CD4+ T cells sorted from blood. The source is a woman in her twenties or thirties in good health. Both conserved end residues are part of each CDR3. A D gene is named only where the DNA matches it firmly. Clone size, where shown, is once, few, many, or a class for clones that have expanded.

abundance	d_gene	v_gene	j_gene	CDR3nt	CDR3aa
NA	NA	TRBV15	TRBJ1-4	TGTGCCACCAGCAGTACCGGGACAACTAATGAAAAACTGTTTTTT	CATSSTGTTNEKLFF
NA	NA	TRBV30	TRBJ2-6	TGTGCCTGGAGTGCTGGGGCCAACGTCCTGACTTTC	CAWSAGANVLTF
NA	TRBD1	TRBV18	TRBJ2-6	TGTGCCAGCTCACCCGGGACAGGGGCTGGGGCCAACGTCCTGACTTTC	CASSPGTGAGANVLTF
NA	TRBD2	TRBV5-1	TRBJ2-1	TGCGCCAGCAGCCCTGGACTAGCGGGAAATAGGGGGAATGAGCAGTTCTTC	CASSPGLAGNRGNEQFF
NA	NA	TRBV28	TRBJ1-1	TGTGCCAGCAGTTTGAACAGTCCTGAAGCTTTCTTT	CASSLNSPEAFF
NA	NA	TRBV27	TRBJ1-2	TGTGCCAGCAGTTCCCAACCCCGGGGGGAGAGGGGCTACACCTTC	CASSSQPRGERGYTF
NA	TRBD2	TRBV5-1	TRBJ2-3	TGCGCCAGCAGCTTGGTTCCCTATGGCGGGAGGGAAGTAGATACGCAGTATTTT	CASSLVPYGGREVDTQYF
NA	TRBD2	TRBV5-1	TRBJ2-2	TGCGCCAGCAGCTTGATGTCTCTAGCGGGAGGGTTTGGCGGGGAGCTGTTTTTT	CASSLMSLAGGFGGELFF
NA	TRBD1	TRBV5-1	TRBJ2-3	TGCGCCAGCAGTTTCCGACAGGGTGGAGATACGCAGTATTTT	CASSFRQGGDTQYF
NA	NA	TRBV11-2	TRBJ2-3	TGTGCCAGCAGCTTAGGAAGAGGGAGGCCAGATACGCAGTATTTT	CASSLGRGRPDTQYF
NA	NA	TRBV19	TRBJ2-3	TGTGCCAGTAGCTCCCTTGGGGGAATTCCCACAGATACGCAGTATTTT	CASSSLGGIPTDTQYF
NA	NA	TRBV25-1	TRBJ2-5	TGTGCCAGCAGTGGTAGGCAGGACACGGAGGAGACCCAGTACTTC	CASSGRQDTEETQYF
few	NA	TRBV5-1	TRBJ2-3	TGCGCCAGCAGCTTGGTGCCTAGCCGGGGAGATACGCAGTATTTT	CASSLVPSRGDTQYF
NA	TRBD2	TRBV6-5	TRBJ2-3	TGTGCCAGCAGCCCTCTAGCGGGAGGGGATACGCAGTATTTT	CASSPLAGGDTQYF